Sequencing of this TCR beta chain was carried out in a study of blood T cell repertoires in COVID-19. Overall study context: Sites in the United States, Italy and Spain provided acute and convalescent COVID-19 samples.

Germline assignment: CDR1 SGDLS and CDR2 YYNGEE. With 0 bases removed from V and 6 bases from J, the gap between germline ends came to 18 bases. The CDR3 covers 16 residues. Authors' processing steps: It was from reference gene primer amplification that nucleated cell counts were estimated. Measured with immunoSEQ multiplex PCR; TCRdb has only the in-frame clones, and not every one. V, J and clone size derive from that table, while D and trimming were established from the DNA sequence. The profile shows over 55,000 clones, around 91% of them singletons. The source is a human donor in a cohort sampled during active COVID-19. Sequencing was done on a sample of peripheral blood. The chain carries TRBV9 and TRBJ1-2; TRBD1 might be the D (6 bases). This CDR3 reads CASSVAYWGGPHGYTF. CDR3 DNA: TGTGCCAGCAGCGTAGCTTATTGGGGGGGCCCCCATGGCTACACCTTC.